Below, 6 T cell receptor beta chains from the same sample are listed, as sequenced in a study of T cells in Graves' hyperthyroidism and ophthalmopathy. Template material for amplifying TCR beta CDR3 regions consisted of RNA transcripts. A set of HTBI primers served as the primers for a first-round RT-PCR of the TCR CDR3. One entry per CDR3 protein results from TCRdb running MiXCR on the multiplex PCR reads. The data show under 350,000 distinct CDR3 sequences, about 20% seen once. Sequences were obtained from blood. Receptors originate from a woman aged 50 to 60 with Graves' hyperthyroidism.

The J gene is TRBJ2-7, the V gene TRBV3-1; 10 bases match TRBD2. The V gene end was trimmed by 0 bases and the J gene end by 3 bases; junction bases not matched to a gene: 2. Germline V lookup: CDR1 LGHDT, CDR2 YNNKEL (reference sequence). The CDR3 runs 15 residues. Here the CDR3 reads CASSQELAGSYEQYF. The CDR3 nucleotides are TGTGCCAGCAGCCAAGAACTAGCGGGGAGCTACGAGCAGTACTTC.

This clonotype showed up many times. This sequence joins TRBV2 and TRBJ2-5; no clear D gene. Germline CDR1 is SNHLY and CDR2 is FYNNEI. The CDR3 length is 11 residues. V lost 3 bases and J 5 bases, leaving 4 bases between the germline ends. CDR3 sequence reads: CASSEWETQYF. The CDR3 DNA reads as TGTGCCAGCAGTGAGTGGGAGACCCAGTACTTC.

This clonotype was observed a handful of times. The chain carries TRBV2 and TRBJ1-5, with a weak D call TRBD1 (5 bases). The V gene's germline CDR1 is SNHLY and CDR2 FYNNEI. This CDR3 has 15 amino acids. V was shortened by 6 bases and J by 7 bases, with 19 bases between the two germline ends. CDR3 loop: CASRRRGDSGQPQHF. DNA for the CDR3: TGTGCCAGCAGACGCCGGGGGGATAGCGGCCAGCCCCAGCATTTT.

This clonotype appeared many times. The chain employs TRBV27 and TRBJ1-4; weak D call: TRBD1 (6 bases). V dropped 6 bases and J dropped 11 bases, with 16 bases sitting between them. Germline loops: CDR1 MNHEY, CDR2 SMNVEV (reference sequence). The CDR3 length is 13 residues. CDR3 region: CASRTGREGKLFF. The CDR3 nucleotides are TGTGCCAGCAGGACAGGCAGGGAGGGGAAACTGTTTTTT.

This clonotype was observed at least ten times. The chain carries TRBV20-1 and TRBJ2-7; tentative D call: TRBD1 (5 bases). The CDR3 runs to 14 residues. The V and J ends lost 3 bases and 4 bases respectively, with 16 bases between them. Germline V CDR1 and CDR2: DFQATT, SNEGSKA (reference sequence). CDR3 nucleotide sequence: TGCAGTGCTAGGCTCCCGTCCAAGGGGTACGAGCAGTACTTC. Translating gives CSARLPSKGYEQYF.

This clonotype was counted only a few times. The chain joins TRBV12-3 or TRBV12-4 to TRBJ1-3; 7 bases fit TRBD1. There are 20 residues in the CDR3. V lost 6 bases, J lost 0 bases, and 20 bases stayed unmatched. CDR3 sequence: CASRTTTFLRGQHSGNTIYF. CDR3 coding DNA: TGTGCCAGCAGAACCACTACATTTCTCCGGGGACAGCACTCTGGAAACACCATATATTTT.